This T cell receptor (beta chain) was documented in a study of T-cell reconstitution after alpha-beta-depleted transplantation in children. This clonotype came up many times. The library targeted TCRbeta and was prepared with unique molecular identifiers. In TCRdb, the PCR reads were re-called with MiXCR into one record per CDR3 protein. The sample lists 40,000 to 60,000 distinct CDR3 sequences, about 9% seen once, with 27% in the top ten. The CDR3 is 12 amino acids. V dropped 4 bases and J dropped 15 bases, with 16 bases sitting between them. The germline V gene has CDR1 SGHRS and CDR2 YFSETQ. The chain is built from TRBV5-1 and TRBJ1-4; D unclear. Sequencing was performed on PBMCs, mostly from graft donor cells, taken 60 days after TCRalphabeta/CD19-depleted stem cell transplant. The source is a male patient aged 2 to 10 who had a stem cell transplant for chronic granulomatous disease, so the T cells may come from the graft donor. The CDR3, as DNA: TGCGCCAGCAGCCCCCTAGGAGATAAGATGTTTTTT. It encodes CASSPLGDKMFF.